Included here is one T cell receptor beta chain sequence, with context. A much larger clone is a single base away; this may be a read error. One entry per CDR3 protein results from TCRdb running MiXCR on the RT-PCR reads. The repertoire holds tens of thousands of distinct CDR3 sequences, 40% to 60% seen once, with around 55% in the top ten. This sample stems from a study of patients and donors after allogeneic stem cell transplantation. Germline V gene data show CDR1 as MNHEY and CDR2 as SVGEGT. The V end was cut by 2 bases, the J end by 4 bases, with 2 bases between. The CDR3 consists of 11 residues.

This TCR was sampled from a human donor who was either an allogeneic HSCT recipient or a stem cell or donor lymphocyte infusion donor (not recorded which). It is not recorded whose cells these are; they may come from a transplant donor. V usage is TRBV6-2 or TRBV6-3 and J usage is TRBJ1-1; D is unresolved. Sequenced material: blood, either unsorted or a sorted T cell fraction (not recorded which). In nucleotides, the CDR3 is TGTGCCAGCAGTTACGGCACTGAAGCTTTCTTT. It encodes CASSYGTEAFF.